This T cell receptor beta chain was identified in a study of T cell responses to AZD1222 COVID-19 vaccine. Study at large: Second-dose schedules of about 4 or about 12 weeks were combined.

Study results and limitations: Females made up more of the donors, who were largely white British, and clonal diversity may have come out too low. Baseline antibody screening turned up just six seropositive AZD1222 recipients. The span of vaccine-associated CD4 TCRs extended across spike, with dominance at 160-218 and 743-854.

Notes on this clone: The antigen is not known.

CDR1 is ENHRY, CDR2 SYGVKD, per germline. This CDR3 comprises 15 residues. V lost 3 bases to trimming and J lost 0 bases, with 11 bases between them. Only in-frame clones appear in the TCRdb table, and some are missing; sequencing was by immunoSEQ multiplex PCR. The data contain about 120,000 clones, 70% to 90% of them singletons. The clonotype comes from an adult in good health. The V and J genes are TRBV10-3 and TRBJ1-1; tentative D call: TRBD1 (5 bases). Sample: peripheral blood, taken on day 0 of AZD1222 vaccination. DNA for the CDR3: TGTGCCATCAGTGACGCGGGACGGGTGAACACTGAAGCTTTCTTT. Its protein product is CAISDAGRVNTEAFF.